This entry describes one TCR beta chain. It lacks a known antigen. One end of the junction is discordant with germline, which a read error may explain. This record comes from a study of blood T cells in healthy people across ages (dated by TCRdb to between 2015 and 2017). Context from the whole study: In model experiments, template switching captured about one uniquely barcoded TCR beta cDNA molecule for every two T cells. Donors were grouped into four age groups: young (average about 15 years), middle-aged (approximately 41), aged (roughly 67) and long-lived (approximately 81). The study analyzed two additional independent replicas of 1 million unique cDNA reads from the same blood draw for two donors, one aged 18 to 30 and one aged 80 or older. To avoid experimental bias, donors of different ages were randomly spread across the sequencing lanes. Using deep sequencing normalized with unique cDNA molecular identifiers, the study measured how TCR beta repertoire diversity changes with age.

The paper as a whole reports these results and caveats: Since profiling was done on bulk unsorted PBMCs, naive and antigen-experienced compartments could not be conclusively compared. Because the CMV infection status of the donors was unknown, age-related changes in expanded clonotypes may potentially have been confounded. The percentage of naive T cells measured by flow cytometry correlated strongly with observed TCR beta diversity. Estimates of total diversity based on one million sequenced T cells were considered lower bounds and underestimates. Compared with the aged group, the long-lived group had more naive CD4+ T cells, fewer expanded clones and increased TCR diversity, suggesting age selection. Observed TCR beta diversity per million T cells fell roughly linearly with age, and a significant reduction was already apparent by age roughly 40.

The donors were under 40 Caucasian individuals from Russia, aged about 6 to 95 years, who were systemically healthy. Each donor gave ten milliliters of peripheral blood, drawn into EDTA-treated Vacutainer tubes. Ficoll-Paque density-gradient centrifugation was used to isolate PBMCs, with at least 6 million obtained per sample. Total RNA, at least 6 micrograms per sample, was extracted from PBMCs with Trizol reagent. The percentages of naive CD45RAhigh/CD27high T cells were determined by flow cytometry on a PBMC aliquot from every donor. The germline V gene gives CDR1 as MDHEN and CDR2 as SYDVKM. The CDR3 runs 15 residues from the cysteine to the phenylalanine. The read is trimmed to its CDR3 DNA, 45 bases read in frame from base 1. The library was built by means of 5' RACE. TCRdb records Illumina HiSeq 2500 as the sequencer. A second PCR of about 6 to 11 cycles was performed with a sample-barcoded 5' primer and a J-beta primer mix. Each TCR beta cDNA molecule received a unique molecular identifier from a template-switch 5' adaptor carrying 12 random nucleotides. Each sample yielded at least 3 million CDR3-containing paired-end reads. The Mint cDNA synthesis kit, primed by a TRBC-specific oligonucleotide, was used to synthesize first-strand cDNA from all RNA. Following uracil-DNA glycosylase treatment, a first 18-cycle PCR with universal primers M1SS and BC2_uni_R was performed on all cDNA. From the authors' description of their analysis: For normalization, 1 million high-quality reads, each with a distinct molecular identifier, were randomly selected from each sample. Reads with shared molecular identifiers were discarded instead of being binned into consensus sequences. MiTCR, with a Q25 quality threshold and the strictest error-elimination algorithm, was used for CDR3 identification, clonotype clustering and error correction. Lower-bound total TCR beta diversity was estimated with a nonparametric unseen species model using Euler transformation. TCRdb trimmed the raw reads at Q25, called clones with MiXCR and kept productive beta chains. One record per CDR3 amino acid sequence lists the most common genes and DNA. These V and J calls originate from TCRdb's pipeline instead of the authors' own analysis. This sample comprises about 1,500,000 distinct CDR3 sequences, 42% of them detected only once. Approximately 7.9% of the sample rests with the top ten.

The rearrangement combines TRBV28 with TRBJ1-2, with a weak D call of TRBD1 (5 bases match). The clonotype was recovered from a woman under 30 in good health. The sample consisted of blood. The base sequence is TGTGCCAGCAGGACAGCGTCCGGGACTAACTATGGCTGCACCTTC. This gives the protein CASRTASGTNYGCTF.